A single sample is the source of the 6 T cell receptor beta chains below, sequenced in a study of blood T cell repertoires in COVID-19. The repertoire was sequenced with immunoSEQ multiplex PCR; TCRdb's copy has only in-frame clones and lacks some. The table has 200,000 to 250,000 clones, about 80% seen once. Sequenced sample: PBMCs or T cells enriched from blood (not recorded which). The receptors were sampled from a woman aged 40 to 49 with acute COVID-19.

The V and J genes are TRBV6-5 and TRBJ1-2, with 10 bases lining up with TRBD1. Germline loops: CDR1 MNHEY, CDR2 SVGAGI. The CDR3 sequence is 14 residues long. V trimming: 6 bases; J trimming: 5 bases; junction bases outside the gene matches: 6. CDR3 nucleotide sequence: TGTGCCAGCAGGAGTTGGACAGGGGGTTATGGCTACACCTTC. Amino acid sequence: CASRSWTGGYGYTF.

The CDR3 loop reads CATSDWQVAQPQHF. The CDR3 coding sequence is TGTGCCACCAGTGACTGGCAGGTCGCTCAGCCCCAGCATTTT. The chain recombines TRBV24-1 with TRBJ1-5; no definite D call. CDR3 size: 14 residues. The V gene lost 4 bases and the J gene lost 6 bases, with 12 bases spanning the gap. The germline V gene encodes CDR1 KGHDR and CDR2 SFDVKD.

A single count supports this clone. The V gene is TRBV30, the J gene TRBJ1-6, with 8 nucleotides matching TRBD1. The V and J ends lost 0 bases and 9 bases, in that order; junction bases with no gene match: 10. The CDR3 has 16 residues. Germline V gene lookup returns CDR1 GTSNPN and CDR2 SVGIG (reference sequence). The DNA of the CDR3 is TGTGCCTGGAGTGTACCCCTCGGGACAGGAGGTTCACCCCTCCACTTT. Protein product: CAWSVPLGTGGSPLHF.

The chain recombines TRBV11-2 with TRBJ2-3; 8 bases line up with TRBD2. Trimming removed 4 bases from V and 2 bases from J; junction bases left unmatched: 5. The CDR3 has 15 amino acids. Per the germline V gene, CDR1 is SGHAT and CDR2 is FQNNGV. CDR3 sequence reads: CASSSGLGPTDTQYF. DNA for the CDR3: TGTGCCAGCAGCTCGGGACTAGGGCCCACAGATACGCAGTATTTT.

The chain has TRBV27 and TRBJ2-2; D might be TRBD1 (5 bases). Between the trimmed V and J ends, which lost 3 bases and 7 bases, there was a span of 9 bases. Germline lookup yields CDR1 MNHEY and CDR2 SMNVEV (reference sequence). The CDR3 runs to 13 residues. The CDR3 reads CASSFQGYGELFF. The DNA for the CDR3 is TGTGCCAGCAGTTTCCAGGGCTACGGGGAGCTGTTTTTT.

V usage is TRBV7-9 and J usage is TRBJ2-7, with 15 bases identical to TRBD2. The CDR3 runs to 16 residues. Losses at the gene ends were 1 base for V and 6 bases for J; bases not matched to a gene: 4. CDR1 SEHNR and CDR2 FQNEAQ come from the germline V gene (reference sequence). CDR3 sequence (DNA): TGTGCCAGCAGCTTAGGGACTAGCGGGAGGGCCAGCGAGCAGTACTTC. As protein: CASSLGTSGRASEQYF.